The present T cell receptor beta chain was sequenced within a study of T-cell reconstitution after alpha-beta-depleted transplantation in children. Comment on this clonotype: Its antigen remains unidentified.

Study-wide results and caveats: Alpha-beta T cells about two months after transplant reportedly derived from several hundred expanded graft clones. Diversity of TCRbeta at day 60 was high in some patients, arising from surviving recipient T cells and thymic progenitors. T cells produced anew were the main source of T-cell counts and diversity one year after transplant.

Unique molecular identifiers were built into the TCRbeta library. TCRdb re-called the PCR reads through MiXCR, storing one row per CDR3 protein. This table holds 500,000 or so distinct CDR3 sequences, over 10% found once. Trimming removed 8 bases at V and 7 bases at J, with 20 bases between. In germline, CDR1 is LNHDA, CDR2 SQIVND (reference sequence). The CDR3 runs to 14 residues. This chain connects TRBV19 to TRBJ1-2; D gene ambiguous. Specimen: PBMCs, mostly from graft donor cells, collected 180 days after TCRalphabeta/CD19-depleted stem cell transplant. The receptor's source is a female patient aged 2-9 years who had a stem cell transplant for aplastic anemia, so the T cells may come from the graft donor. As DNA, the CDR3 is TGTGCCAGTCGGACTCGGCAGACCCTGACTGGCTACACCTTC. It codes for CASRTRQTLTGYTF.